Each of the 29 T cell receptor beta chains below was sequenced from the same sample in a study of T cell responses to AZD1222 COVID-19 vaccine. Profiled with immunoSEQ multiplex PCR; TCRdb holds only in-frame clones, not every one. Here the sample spans more than 75,000 clones, 80% to 90% being singletons. Sequenced here: peripheral blood, sampled 28 days after the second AZD1222 dose. Receptors originate from an adult who received the AZD1222 COVID-19 vaccine.

This chain uses TRBV7-8 with TRBJ2-1; TRBD2 aligns across 11 bases. Germline V lookup: CDR1 SGHVS, CDR2 FQNEAQ. Losses at the gene ends were 6 bases for V and 6 bases for J; bases not matched to a gene: 7. This CDR3 comprises 15 residues. CDR3 DNA sequence: TGTGCCAGCAGTCGCACTAGCGGGAGTCGCAATGAGCAGTTCTTC. This gives the protein CASSRTSGSRNEQFF. Full variable domain (remainder filled in from reference TRBV7-8 and TRBJ2-1): GAGVSQSPRYKVAKRGQDVALRCDPISGHVSLFWYQQALGQGPEFLTYFQNEAQLDKSGLPSDRFFAERPEGSVSTLKIQRTQQEDSAVYLCASSRTSGSRNEQFFGPGTRLTVL.

The rearrangement uses TRBV12-5 and TRBJ2-1, with 7 bases aligning to TRBD2. Germline values: CDR1 LGHNT, CDR2 FRNRAP. The V gene end was trimmed by 2 bases and the J gene end by 6 bases; junction bases not matched to a gene: 25. The CDR3 extends over 21 amino acids. The CDR3 reads CASGLPPTRAGVGGCGNEQFF. The CDR3 DNA follows: TGTGCTAGTGGTTTGCCACCCACTCGGGCGGGAGTTGGGGGGTGTGGCAATGAGCAGTTCTTC.

The chain employs TRBV18 and TRBJ2-1; 12 nucleotides line up with TRBD1. The germline CDR1 and CDR2 sequences are KGHSH and LQKENI. V shed 6 bases and J 8 bases; nucleotides not matched to a gene: 11. The CDR3 loop spans 16 amino acids. This CDR3 is CASSHSGTGGRDEQFF. The CDR3 DNA sequence: TGTGCCAGCTCTCACTCCGGGACAGGGGGCAGGGATGAGCAGTTCTTC.

This clone was detected only once. CDR3: CASSLEFRSEAFF. In DNA form, the CDR3 reads TGTGCCAGCAGCTTAGAGTTCAGGTCTGAAGCTTTCTTT. This chain uses TRBV7-9 with TRBJ1-1, with D unclear. Between the trimmed V and J ends, which lost 1 base and 6 bases, there was a span of 9 bases. CDR1 and CDR2 from the germline V gene are SEHNR and FQNEAQ (reference sequence). The CDR3 spans 13 residues. The entire variable domain, with the rest obtained from reference TRBV7-9 and TRBJ1-1, is as follows: DTGVSQNPRHKITKRGQNVTFRCDPISEHNRLYWYRQTLGQGPEFLTYFQNEAQLEKSRLLSDRFSAERPKGSFSTLEIQRTEQGDSAMYLCASSLEFRSEAFFGQGTRLTVV.

The chain couples TRBV6-5 to TRBJ2-7; D possibly corresponds to TRBD2 (5 bases). This CDR3 has 14 residues. CDR1 MNHEY and CDR2 SVGAGI come from the germline V gene. The ends were cut back, 2 bases at V and 5 bases at J, with 13 bases in the middle. The CDR3 here is CASSYRRLADEQYF. The CDR3 region has the DNA TGTGCCAGCAGTTACCGTCGGCTAGCCGACGAGCAGTACTTC.

This clone was found a few times. The rearrangement uses TRBV29-1 and TRBJ2-7; D not certain. Between the trimmed V and J ends, which lost 0 bases and 1 base, there was a span of 7 bases. CDR1 and CDR2 (germline): SQVTM, ANQGSEA. The CDR3 is made up of 13 amino acids. The CDR3 coding sequence is TGCAGCGTTGAAGAAGAACCTTCCTACGAGCAGTACTTC. This encodes CSVEEEPSYEQYF.

The chain links TRBV7-3 to TRBJ2-3; D possibly corresponds to TRBD1 (5 bases). V lost 1 base and J lost 2, with 13 bases in between. Per the germline V gene, CDR1 is SGHTA and CDR2 is FQGTGA. CDR3 length: 16 residues. CDR3 sequence (DNA): TGTGCCAGCAGCTTAAATCCCCACAGGCCCACAGATACGCAGTATTTT. Its protein product is CASSLNPHRPTDTQYF.

The DNA for the CDR3 is TGTGCCAGCAGTTTAATTTACTATGGCTACACCTTC. This gives the protein CASSLIYYGYTF. V and J are TRBV28 and TRBJ1-2, with D hard to call. The V and J ends lost 2 bases and 3 bases respectively, with 4 bases between them. Germline-derived CDR1 and CDR2 are MDHEN and SYDVKM. The CDR3 is 12 amino acids.

The table lists this clone with a count of one. The CDR3 here is CASSPTGSMTEAFF. The CDR3 DNA sequence: TGTGCCAGCAGTCCGACAGGGTCGATGACTGAAGCTTTCTTT. V and J are TRBV28 and TRBJ1-1; TRBD1 matches 7 bases. V shed 5 bases, J shed 5 bases, and the junction held 8 bases outside the gene matches. Germline V gene lookup returns CDR1 MDHEN and CDR2 SYDVKM. The CDR3 totals 14 residues.

Only one count was recorded for this clone. The rearrangement uses TRBV30 and TRBJ2-1, with 8 bases lining up with TRBD1. V dropped 4 bases and J dropped 2; count of bases not matched to a gene: 10. The length of the CDR3 is 16 residues. CDR1 and CDR2 (germline): GTSNPN, SVGIG (reference sequence). The CDR3 sequence: CAWIRTGQGPYNEQFF. CDR3 sequence (DNA): TGTGCCTGGATCAGGACAGGGCAAGGCCCCTACAATGAGCAGTTCTTC.

As to this clone: One end of the junction is discordant with germline, which a read error may explain. The chain carries TRBV5-4 and TRBJ1-1; perhaps TRBD1 as D (6 bases). The CDR3 is made up of 14 amino acids. In germline, CDR1 is SGHNT, CDR2 YYREEE (reference sequence). CDR3 coding DNA: TGTGCCAGCAGCTCGCAGACAGGCCGCACTGAAGCTTCCTTT. Translated, it gives CASSSQTGRTEASF.

The V gene is TRBV29-1, the J gene TRBJ2-7, with 7 bases lining up with TRBD2. Germline V lookup: CDR1 SQVTM, CDR2 ANQGSEA. The CDR3 covers 13 residues. V trimming: 7 bases; J trimming: 6 bases; junction bases outside the gene matches: 12. CDR3 coding DNA: TGCAGCGCCCGCGGGGGATTATCGGCCGAGCAGTACTTC. Residues: CSARGGLSAEQYF.

J is TRBJ2-1 and V is TRBV7-8; 7 bases are a match to TRBD1. The V and J ends lost 1 base and 5 bases, in that order; junction bases with no gene match: 5. Germline V gene lookup returns CDR1 SGHVS and CDR2 FQNEAQ. This CDR3 is built from 15 residues. The CDR3 DNA sequence: TGTGCCAGCAGCTTAGTCGGGACAGCAAACAATGAGCAGTTCTTC. Its translation: CASSLVGTANNEQFF.

In its sample, this clone ranks as medium-sized. The chain is built from TRBV25-1 and TRBJ1-3; the D is unclear. V was pared by 2 bases and J by 2 bases, with 7 bases between. Germline CDR1 MGHDK, CDR2 SYGVNS. CDR3 length equals 14 residues. CDR3 coding DNA: TGTGCCAGCAGTGAAGTTGTCACTGGAAACACCATATATTTT. Translated, it gives CASSEVVTGNTIYF.

This chain connects TRBV5-6 to TRBJ1-1, with 7 bases lining up with TRBD1. This CDR3 is 14 amino acids long. V was pared by 3 bases and J by 10 bases, with 12 bases of the junction left unmatched. Germline CDR1 SGHDT, CDR2 YYEEEE. The CDR3 region has the DNA TGTGCCAGCAGCTATCGGACAGGCGACCTCGGAGCTTTCTTT. It specifies CASSYRTGDLGAFF.

The V and J genes are TRBV7-2 and TRBJ1-3; no definite D call. The CDR3 is made up of 16 amino acids. The ends were cut back, 2 bases at V and 8 bases at J, with 19 bases in the middle. CDR1 and CDR2 (germline): SGHTA, FQGNSA. CDR3 residues: CASSLQVGNSGDTIYF. The CDR3 bases are TGTGCCAGCAGCTTACAAGTGGGTAACTCTGGCGACACCATATATTTT.

J is TRBJ1-2 and V is TRBV28; 7 nucleotides agree with TRBD1. Germline V gives CDR1 MDHEN, CDR2 SYDVKM. The CDR3 spans 14 residues. The V and J ends lost 5 bases and 7 bases, in that order; junction bases with no gene match: 10. The CDR3 coding sequence is TGTGCCAGCAGTCCTTGGGACAGAAGAATTGGCTACACCTTC. Protein sequence: CASSPWDRRIGYTF.

The chain carries TRBV6-5 and TRBJ1-1, with D possibly being TRBD1 (6 bases). Trimming left V 0 bases short and J 1 base short, with 12 bases between. The germline CDR1 and CDR2 sequences are MNHEY and SVGAGI. The CDR3 length is 16 residues. The CDR3 here is CASSYSGQMRNTEAFF. The CDR3, as DNA: TGTGCCAGCAGTTACTCCGGACAGATGAGGAACACTGAAGCTTTCTTT.

This clone was seen a handful of times. The rearrangement joins TRBV7-9 to TRBJ1-1; no firm D call. The CDR3 is made up of 13 amino acids. Germline CDR1 reads SEHNR; CDR2 reads FQNEAQ (reference sequence). V was trimmed by 5 bases and J by 3 bases, leaving 10 bases between them. CDR3 protein: CASSPRGDTEAFF. As DNA, the CDR3 is TGTGCCAGCAGCCCTAGAGGAGACACTGAAGCTTTCTTT.

The chain combines TRBV5-1 with TRBJ1-5; the D gene is possibly TRBD1 (5 bases). The CDR3 contains 14 residues. Germline loops: CDR1 SGHRS, CDR2 YFSETQ. The germline V and J ends were trimmed by 4 bases and 1 base, with 9 bases remaining between them. CDR3 in amino acids: CASSLGPSNQPQHF. CDR3 coding DNA: TGCGCCAGCAGCCTGGGACCGAGCAATCAGCCCCAGCATTTT.

The gene calls are TRBV6-2 or TRBV6-3 and TRBJ2-7; 8 nucleotides line up with TRBD2. The germline CDR1 and CDR2 sequences are MNHEY and SVGEGT. CDR3 length: 16 amino acids. V was clipped by 0 bases and J by 1 base; unmatched bases: 5. The CDR3 region is CASSYSTVAGSYEQYF. The CDR3 nucleotides are TGTGCCAGCAGTTACTCGACGGTAGCGGGGTCCTACGAGCAGTACTTC.

The V and J genes are TRBV20-1 and TRBJ2-3; 8 bases align to TRBD2. Germline CDR1 and CDR2: DFQATT and SNEGSKA (reference sequence). V shed 7 bases and J 10 bases; nucleotides not matched to a gene: 4. CDR3 length: 10 amino acids. This CDR3 is CSVQREPQYF. For the CDR3, the DNA is TGCAGTGTCCAGCGGGAGCCGCAGTATTTT.

The chain combines TRBV10-3 with TRBJ2-7; tentatively, D is TRBD2 (6 bases). V gave up 2 bases and J gave up 5 bases, with 16 bases separating them. The CDR3 length is 15 residues. Germline V gives CDR1 ENHRY, CDR2 SYGVKD. The CDR3 sequence is CAISETGTGSDEQYF. In DNA form, the CDR3 reads TGTGCCATCAGTGAGACCGGGACTGGGTCCGACGAGCAGTACTTC.

The rearrangement links TRBV6-2 or TRBV6-3 to TRBJ1-2; 7 bases line up with TRBD1. Germline V CDR1 and CDR2: MNHEY, SVGEGT. Trimming removed 5 bases from V and 8 bases from J; junction bases left unmatched: 11. CDR3 length: 14 amino acids. The CDR3 DNA reads TGTGCCAGCAGTCGACAGGGACCGTGGGCAGGCTACACCTTC. Its translation is CASSRQGPWAGYTF.

This clone occurred many times. This chain connects TRBV11-2 to TRBJ1-1, with D perhaps matching TRBD1 (6 bases). The CDR3 spans 14 residues. The germline gives CDR1 SGHAT, CDR2 FQNNGV. V was cut by 6 bases and J by 5 bases, with 16 bases left in between. The CDR3 sequence: CASRRVRGRTEAFF. The DNA for the CDR3 is TGTGCCAGCAGGCGGGTAAGGGGGAGGACTGAAGCTTTCTTT.

The chain links TRBV7-2 to TRBJ2-3; tentative D call: TRBD2 (6 bases). The V end was cut by 4 bases, the J end by 0 bases, with 11 bases between. The CDR3 contains 15 residues. Germline assignment: CDR1 SGHTA and CDR2 FQGNSA. CDR3 residues: CASSSGDSSTDTQYF. CDR3 nucleotide sequence: TGTGCCAGCAGCTCGGGGGACTCCAGCACAGATACGCAGTATTTT.

The J gene is TRBJ1-2, the V gene TRBV11-2; D might be TRBD1 (5 bases). This CDR3 is built from 14 residues. Trimming took off 5 bases at V and 7 bases at J, with 17 bases between the two ends. Per the germline V gene, CDR1 is SGHAT and CDR2 is FQNNGV. CDR3 region: CASSPSEGRSGYTF. In DNA, the CDR3 is TGTGCCAGCAGCCCCTCCGAGGGGCGGTCTGGCTACACCTTC.

This chain connects TRBV27 to TRBJ1-2; 12 bases agree with TRBD1. Germline loops: CDR1 MNHEY, CDR2 SMNVEV (reference sequence). This CDR3 comprises 19 residues. V shed 2 bases and J 4 bases; nucleotides not matched to a gene: 14. CDR3 bases: TGTGCCAGCAGTTTACTCGGCCTAGGGCGGGACAGGGGGCCCTATGGCTACACCTTC. Encoded protein: CASSLLGLGRDRGPYGYTF.

V usage is TRBV19 and J usage is TRBJ1-3; no clear D. The CDR3 covers 15 residues. CDR1 is LNHDA, CDR2 SQIVND, per germline (reference sequence). V lost 3 bases to trimming and J lost 0 bases, with 9 bases between them. The CDR3 is CASSIMIRSGNTIYF. The CDR3 DNA is TGTGCCAGTAGTATTATGATTCGCTCTGGAAACACCATATATTTT.